One sample yielded the 31 T cell receptor beta chains listed below, sequenced in a study of blood T cells in healthy people across ages. Then a second PCR, running roughly 6 to 12 cycles, was carried out with a sample-barcoded 5' primer and a J-beta primer mix. TCRdb passed the 5' RACE reads through MiXCR, listing each CDR3 protein once. The data contain around 1,700,000 distinct CDR3 sequences, 28% of them singletons. Input material: blood. These receptors all come from a woman in her thirties in good health.

This clonotype occurred once. The chain recombines TRBV5-6 with TRBJ2-2; tentative D call: TRBD2 (5 bases). Germline V CDR1 and CDR2: SGHDT, YYEEEE. The CDR3 covers 15 residues. V lost 1 base and J lost 4, with 11 bases in between. The CDR3 here is CASSLFSGITGELFF. CDR3 nucleotide sequence: TGTGCCAGCAGCTTGTTTTCGGGGATCACCGGGGAGCTGTTTTTT.

This clonotype appeared many times. The chain has TRBV29-1 and TRBJ2-1, with 10 bases aligning to TRBD2. J gave up 7 bases and V 1 base, and 7 bases lay outside the gene matches. Germline V gene sequence: CDR1 SQVTM, CDR2 ANQGSEA. The CDR3 extends over 15 amino acids. The CDR3 DNA is TGCAGCGTTGAAGGTCGAGCTAGCGGGGGTAATGAGCAGTTCTTC. It yields the protein CSVEGRASGGNEQFF.

This clonotype was detected a few times. The rearrangement links TRBV5-6 to TRBJ2-1; D perhaps matches TRBD2 (6 bases). The V end lost 5 bases, the J end lost 12 bases, and 24 bases lay between the germline ends. CDR3 length equals 15 residues. Germline V lookup: CDR1 SGHDT, CDR2 YYEEEE. CDR3 DNA: TGTGCCAGCAGGGCCCGCGGGGAGGTGAGAGTTGGGCAGTTCTTC. The encoded protein is CASRARGEVRVGQFF.

This clonotype was observed a handful of times. The chain couples TRBV7-2 to TRBJ1-1; D call uncertain. Trimming pared 1 base from V and 4 bases from J, leaving 10 bases between. Germline CDR1 and CDR2: SGHTA and FQGNSA. The CDR3 sequence is 14 residues long. CDR3 amino acids: CASSLGAASTEAFF. DNA of the CDR3: TGTGCCAGCAGCTTAGGGGCTGCCTCCACTGAAGCTTTCTTT.

There are many counts of this clonotype. The V and J genes are TRBV6-6 and TRBJ2-1; 7 positions match TRBD1. Germline trimming cut 4 bases from V and 9 bases from J; bases unmatched to any gene: 6. The CDR3 contains 13 residues. Germline V lookup: CDR1 MNHNY, CDR2 SVGAGI (reference sequence). The CDR3 nucleotides are TGTGCCAGCAGTTTCTCCAGGGGGTCTGAGCAGTTCTTC. Translating it yields CASSFSRGSEQFF.

This chain connects TRBV6-5 to TRBJ2-1; 13 bases match TRBD2. After removal of 6 bases from V and 12 bases from J, the junction contained 5 bases not matched to a gene. Germline V gene sequence: CDR1 MNHEY, CDR2 SVGAGI. The CDR3 loop spans 13 amino acids. CDR3 sequence (DNA): TGTGCCAGCAGCCGGACTAGCGGGGGAGGGCAGTTCTTC. Protein product: CASSRTSGGGQFF.

The sample holds a few counts of this clonotype. The CDR3 nucleotides are TGCAGTGCACTAGCGACAGGGATCTCGAAGTACGAGCAGTACTTC. Translated, it gives CSALATGISKYEQYF. V gene TRBV20-1 combines with J gene TRBJ2-7; the D call may be TRBD1 or TRBD2 (7 bases each). CDR1 is DFQATT, CDR2 SNEGSKA, per germline (reference sequence). Trimming stripped 6 bases from V and 4 bases from J, with 22 bases between. The CDR3 contains 15 residues.

J is TRBJ1-3 and V is TRBV12-3 or TRBV12-4, with D hard to call. The CDR3 consists of 12 residues. Trimming removed 11 bases from V and 4 bases from J, with 12 bases in between. CDR3 DNA sequence: TGTGCCTCCGGGCAGGAGGGAAACACCATATATTTT. It yields the protein CASGQEGNTIYF.

The sample holds many counts of this clonotype. The J gene is TRBJ2-7, the V gene TRBV29-1; 14 bases map to TRBD2. Germline trimming cut 5 bases from V and 5 bases from J; bases unmatched to any gene: 8. The V gene's germline CDR1 is SQVTM and CDR2 ANQGSEA. This CDR3 is built from 15 residues. The chain's CDR3 is CSVTGTSGSNNEQYF. The CDR3 nucleotides read TGCAGCGTTACCGGGACTAGCGGGAGTAACAACGAGCAGTACTTC.

The chain uses TRBV20-1 and TRBJ2-1, with a weak D call TRBD2 (6 bases). Germline assignment: CDR1 DFQATT and CDR2 SNEGSKA (reference sequence). The CDR3 is made up of 15 amino acids. V lost 0 bases and J 4 bases, leaving 13 bases between the germline ends. CDR3 bases: TGCAGTGCTAGAGATCGGGGGTTTCTATACAATGAGCAGTTCTTC. Amino acids: CSARDRGFLYNEQFF.

V is TRBV5-1 and J is TRBJ2-3, with 7 bases identical to TRBD2. V lost 4 bases to trimming and J lost 7 bases; unmatched junction nucleotides: 9. CDR3 length equals 14 residues. The germline gives CDR1 SGHRS, CDR2 YFSETQ. In DNA, the CDR3 is TGCGCCAGCAGCGCGGGGGATAGCTCATATACGCAGTATTTT. As protein: CASSAGDSSYTQYF.

V usage is TRBV29-1 and J usage is TRBJ1-2; the D is unclear. CDR3 length: 12 amino acids. Germline V lookup: CDR1 SQVTM, CDR2 ANQGSEA. V was clipped by 4 bases and J by 1 base, with 7 bases between them. The CDR3 region is CSVGANNYGYTF. For the CDR3, the DNA is TGCAGCGTTGGGGCCAATAACTATGGCTACACCTTC.

This clonotype was seen more than once but under ten times. The chain employs TRBV12-3 or TRBV12-4 and TRBJ2-1; D is undetermined. V lost 5 bases and J lost 10, with 12 bases in between. The CDR3 is made up of 12 amino acids. The CDR3 region is CASSISPQEQFF. The CDR3 DNA sequence: TGTGCCAGCAGTATATCCCCACAGGAGCAGTTCTTC.

This clonotype has a count of ten or more. The V gene is TRBV7-9, the J gene TRBJ1-4, with D unclear. CDR1 and CDR2 (germline): SEHNR, FQNEAQ (reference sequence). Trimming pared 5 bases from V and 1 base from J, leaving 14 bases between. The CDR3 runs 16 residues. CDR3: CASSPSTVGTNEKLFF. The DNA of the CDR3 is TGTGCCAGCAGCCCAAGCACAGTTGGAACTAATGAAAAACTGTTTTTT.

On this clonotype itself: This could be a read error, since a much larger clone is one nucleotide away. The chain combines TRBV7-8 with TRBJ2-5; 7 nucleotides agree with TRBD2. The length of the CDR3 is 15 residues. Germline-derived CDR1 and CDR2 are SGHVS and FQNEAQ. The CDR3 protein is CASSLAGGVQETKYF. CDR3 nucleotide sequence: TGTGCCAGCAGCTTAGCGGGGGGGGTCCAAGAGACCAAGTACTTC. The full variable domain, completed using reference TRBV7-8 and TRBJ2-5, is GAGVSQSPRYKVAKRGQDVALRCDPISGHVSLFWYQQALGQGPEFLTYFQNEAQLDKSGLPSDRFFAERPEGSVSTLKIQRTQQEDSAVYLCASSLAGGVQETKYFGPGTRLLVL.

This clonotype appeared a few times. The J gene is TRBJ1-1, the V gene TRBV29-1, with D possibly TRBD1 on 6 matching bases. The V end lost 7 bases, the J end lost 2 bases, and 14 bases lay between the germline ends. The CDR3 has 13 residues. The germline V gene encodes CDR1 SQVTM and CDR2 ANQGSEA. The CDR3 here is CSGEKGVNTEAFF. CDR3 DNA: TGCAGCGGGGAGAAGGGGGTTAACACTGAAGCTTTCTTT. Looking up the rest from reference TRBV29-1 and TRBJ1-1 gives the full variable domain: SAVISQKPSRDICQRGTSLTIQCQVDSQVTMMFWYRQQPGQSLTLIATANQGSEATYESGFVIDKFPISRPNLTFSTLTVSNMSPEDSSIYLCSGEKGVNTEAFFGQGTRLTVV.

The chain employs TRBV14 and TRBJ2-1; 11 nucleotides line up with TRBD2. In germline, CDR1 is SGHDN, CDR2 FVKESK. J lost 9 bases, V lost 6 bases, and 10 bases had no gene match. The CDR3 runs 15 residues. The DNA for the CDR3 is TGTGCCAGCAGGGCACTAGCGGGGGTATCCGGTGAGCAGTTCTTC. This sequence encodes CASRALAGVSGEQFF.

Remarks on this clonotype: The junction departs from the called germline gene at one end, perhaps through a read error. V usage is TRBV27 and J usage is TRBJ2-4; possibly TRBD1 or TRBD2 for D (7 bases each). The CDR3 runs 14 residues. Germline loops: CDR1 MNHEY, CDR2 SMNVEV (reference sequence). CDR3 sequence: CTSRGGRGPDIQYF. CDR3 in DNA: TGTACCAGCAGGGGGGGCAGGGGACCGGACATTCAGTACTTC.

The chain is built from TRBV20-1 and TRBJ1-2, with D unresolved. V was cut by 6 bases and J by 4 bases, with 9 bases left in between. The CDR3 runs 11 residues. Germline V gives CDR1 DFQATT, CDR2 SNEGSKA (reference sequence). CDR3 sequence: CSAPEFYGYTF. CDR3 DNA sequence: TGCAGTGCCCCAGAATTCTATGGCTACACCTTC.

This clonotype was seen only a few times. The rearrangement joins TRBV24-1 to TRBJ2-7; 9 bases map to TRBD2. The CDR3 is 13 residues long. V gave up 4 bases and J gave up 9 bases; unmatched junction bases: 6. From germline, CDR1 is KGHDR and CDR2 SFDVKD. CDR3 region: CATSDPGGRVQYF. CDR3 in DNA: TGTGCCACCAGTGACCCCGGCGGGAGGGTGCAGTACTTC.

This clonotype was detected ten times or more. The J gene is TRBJ2-7, the V gene TRBV20-1; 8 positions agree with TRBD1. This CDR3 has 14 amino acids. V lost 5 bases, J lost 2 bases, and 8 bases stayed unmatched. In germline, CDR1 is DFQATT, CDR2 SNEGSKA (reference sequence). This CDR3 reads CSASATGGPYEQYF. The CDR3, as DNA: TGCAGTGCTTCCGCCACAGGGGGGCCCTACGAGCAGTACTTC.

The rearrangement uses TRBV20-1 and TRBJ2-1; TRBD2 agrees at 10 bases. Germline lookup yields CDR1 DFQATT and CDR2 SNEGSKA (reference sequence). V lost 7 bases to trimming and J lost 7 bases; unmatched junction nucleotides: 16. This CDR3 spans 16 amino acids. The DNA of the CDR3 is TGCAGTGTCCTTGGAATAGCGGGGGGCTCTGGAAATGAGCAGTTCTTC. Its translation is CSVLGIAGGSGNEQFF.

In this sample, this clonotype turned up a few times. V gene TRBV20-1 combines with J gene TRBJ1-6, with D possibly matching TRBD1 (5 bases). CDR1 DFQATT and CDR2 SNEGSKA come from the germline V gene (reference sequence). V lost 6 bases and J 6 bases, leaving 12 bases between the germline ends. The length of the CDR3 is 13 residues. CDR3 in amino acids: CSAADRTNSPLHF. Here the CDR3 DNA reads TGCAGTGCCGCCGACAGAACTAATTCACCCCTCCACTTT.

In its sample, this clonotype was seen many times. V usage is TRBV5-6 and J usage is TRBJ2-1; 10 nucleotides align to TRBD2. The trim removed 4 bases at V and 7 bases at J, leaving 11 bases unmatched. Germline CDR1 and CDR2: SGHDT and YYEEEE. This CDR3 spans 16 amino acids. CDR3 coding DNA: TGTGCCAGCAGCCCGCTGACTAGCGGGTCCGGAAATGAGCAGTTCTTC. Residues: CASSPLTSGSGNEQFF.

The V gene is TRBV5-6, the J gene TRBJ2-1, with a tentative D call TRBD2 (5 bases). V dropped 4 bases and J dropped 2 bases, with 13 bases sitting between them. The CDR3 has 15 residues. Germline V gene lookup returns CDR1 SGHDT and CDR2 YYEEEE. The CDR3 here is CASSPRRGPYNEQFF. Here the CDR3 DNA reads TGTGCCAGCAGCCCACGAAGAGGGCCCTACAATGAGCAGTTCTTC.

The V gene is TRBV11-2, the J gene TRBJ2-3; D is possibly TRBD2 (6 bases). Germline CDR1 SGHAT, CDR2 FQNNGV. The CDR3 extends over 14 amino acids. V lost 5 bases and J 4 bases, leaving 13 bases between the germline ends. The CDR3 here is CASSGRTLPDTQYF. CDR3 bases: TGTGCCAGCAGCGGGAGGACTCTCCCAGATACGCAGTATTTT.

This clonotype has just a few counts. The chain has TRBV6-5 and TRBJ2-7; 9 bases match TRBD2. The junction had 3 bases not matched to a gene; V was cut back by 2 bases and J by 4 bases. The germline V gene encodes CDR1 MNHEY and CDR2 SVGAGI. The CDR3 is made up of 14 amino acids. The DNA for the CDR3 is TGTGCCAGCAGTTACGTAGCGGGAGAATACGAGCAGTACTTC. Translated, it gives CASSYVAGEYEQYF.

The sample holds many counts of this clonotype. The rearrangement links TRBV20-1 to TRBJ2-7, with 11 bases aligning to TRBD2. The V gene's germline CDR1 is DFQATT and CDR2 SNEGSKA (reference sequence). V was pared by 5 bases and J by 3 bases, with 6 bases of the junction left unmatched. This CDR3 spans 14 amino acids. CDR3 coding DNA: TGCAGTGCTGTAGCGGGGGGGCGACTCTACGAGCAGTACTTC. It specifies CSAVAGGRLYEQYF.

This clonotype was observed a few times. The chain recombines TRBV14 with TRBJ2-1, with 9 bases aligning to TRBD2. J lost 8 bases, V lost 6 bases, and 11 bases had no gene match. Germline lookup yields CDR1 SGHDN and CDR2 FVKESK. The CDR3 length is 15 residues. The CDR3 DNA sequence: TGTGCCAGCAGTCCTATAGCGGGAGTATATTATGAGCAGTTCTTC. This encodes CASSPIAGVYYEQFF.

The chain joins TRBV12-3 or TRBV12-4 to TRBJ2-3, with 12 bases fitting TRBD2. The junction had 7 bases not matched to a gene; V was cut back by 5 bases and J by 4 bases. The CDR3 covers 16 residues. CDR3 nucleotides: TGTGCCAGCAGTGGACCGACTAGCGGGAGATCAGATACGCAGTATTTT. Translation gives CASSGPTSGRSDTQYF.

This clonotype came up a few times. The chain is built from TRBV6-6 and TRBJ1-1, with unresolved D. The V gene's germline CDR1 is MNHNY and CDR2 SVGAGI (reference sequence). The length of the CDR3 is 13 residues. The V gene lost 8 bases and the J gene lost 0 bases, with 10 bases spanning the gap. The DNA for the CDR3 is TGTGCCAGCGGCGGGAGCATGAACACTGAAGCTTTCTTT. Translating it yields CASGGSMNTEAFF.